This TCR beta chain was retrieved from a study of PD-L1 blockade in urothelial cancer (dated 2017 in TCRdb). Regarding the research as a whole: All patients started therapy in the mid-2010s and received atezolizumab 1,200 mg intravenously every 3 weeks. In the same patients, whole exome sequencing and RNA sequencing of pretreatment tumors were performed in addition to TCR sequencing. Approximately 30 patients had pretreatment blood TCR-seq, about 25 had at least one posttreatment blood collection, and about 25 had tumor TCR-seq. Patients had an ECOG performance status of 0 or 1 and had received between 0 and 3 prior chemotherapy regimens. The study was an exploratory multi-omic analysis of somatic, immune and clinical correlates of response to PD-L1 blockade with atezolizumab in urothelial cancer. Blood samples were analyzed at two time points: 3 weeks after treatment start (second dose) and 6 weeks after treatment start. Blood samples yielded a median of 141,255 T cells and tens of thousands of unique TCRs, with median clonality 0.080. Roughly 10 patients achieved durable clinical benefit and about 19 did not. About 85% of the 29 patients were males with bladder-origin urothelial cancer, and 18 of 29 reported a prior smoking history. Pretreatment tumor samples, along with matched peripheral blood serially collected before and after atezolizumab treatment, were subjected to TCR sequencing. Durable clinical benefit meant progression-free survival longer than 6 months, and TCR features were also tested against progression-free and overall survival.

A cohort of 25 to 30 patients with locally advanced or metastatic urothelial carcinoma, treated at Memorial Sloan Kettering on a trial protocol, was included. Peripheral blood mononuclear cells were collected from each patient pretreatment and during treatment, giving between 1 and 8 total time points per patient. The Qiagen DNeasy Blood extraction kit was used to purify genomic DNA from total PBMCs and from tumor samples. PBMCs were collected pretreatment and during treatment, and were isolated and stored as previously described. What the study reported, not specific to this receptor: Because the sample size was small (n of about 29) and many exploratory analyses were performed, the results are intended to be hypothesis-generating. Greater expansion of tumor-associated TCR clones in peripheral blood 3 weeks after the start of treatment was observed in patients with durable benefit (n of about 20, p = 0.022). Improved progression-free and overall survival was associated with having pretreatment peripheral blood TCR clonality below the median.

About this clone: No antigen is known for it. Per-base qualities were not stored, and no clone one base away is much larger.

Synthetic TCR analog templates were spiked into each PCR to estimate absolute template abundance from read counts. Using the immunoSEQ assay, TCRbeta CDR3 regions were amplified from genomic DNA with bias-controlled V and J gene primers. Rearranged TCRbeta segments were sequenced at approximately 20X coverage. The original methods were these. Clustering was used to correct sequencing errors, and CDR3s were annotated against IMGT so that V, D and J genes could be assigned. Downstream analyses used only productive TCRbeta rearrangements, leaving out any out-of-frame or stop-codon sequences. Clonality was computed as one minus Shannon entropy normalized by the log of the number of unique productive sequences. Fisher's exact test with Benjamini-Hochberg correction, using a cutoff of adjusted p below 0.01, was how clones that differed between time points or between blood and tumor were identified. Here the immuneACCESS table is served through TCRdb, limited to in-frame sequences with V and J called. Missing clones are a known gap in these copies; in checked studies unresolved V genes cover under half, and the rest lacks a known reason. The V and J calls and the clone size are those of that table, but D and trimming were determined from the DNA. The sample table contains 20,000 to 30,000 clones; only one count was recorded for approximately 84% of them. The ten largest clones capture roughly a tenth of the sample.

V was cut back by 3 bases and J by 2 bases, leaving a gap of 14 bases between them. The CDR3 spans 15 residues, from the cysteine through the phenylalanine. Only CDR3 DNA is held: 45 bases, read in frame from base 1. The germline V gene sets CDR1 to MGHRA and CDR2 to YSYEKL. The chain links TRBV4-1 with TRBJ2-7; the D gene is perhaps TRBD1, from 6 matching bases. The sequences come from PBMCs, collected around atezolizumab (anti-PD-L1) treatment. The clonotype originates from a man in his 70s with urothelial cancer. The nucleotide sequence is given as TGCGCCAGCAGCCAGGCGATACAGGGTGCCTACGAGCAGTACTTC. Its protein reads: CASSQAIQGAYEQYF.